This T cell receptor (beta chain) was sequenced for a study of blood T cell repertoires in COVID-19. Study-level background: The United States, Italy and Spain provided the acute and convalescent COVID-19 samples. PBMCs, B-cell-depleted T cells, or T cells provided the cDNA or gDNA that made up the material.

How the authors handled the data: Amplification with reference gene primers provided the estimates of nucleated cell counts. Sequenced by immunoSEQ multiplex PCR; TCRdb stores in-frame clones only, minus some. Clone size and the V and J calls come from that table; the DNA yielded D and trimming. The sample consists of 110,000 to 150,000 clones, about 76% of them appearing once. The germline V and J ends were trimmed by 3 bases and 5 bases, with 13 bases remaining between them. Germline V gene data show CDR1 as MNHNS and CDR2 as SASEGT. The CDR3 is made up of 14 amino acids. The receptor comes from a human donor in a cohort sampled during active COVID-19. This sequence joins TRBV6-1 and TRBJ2-5; D perhaps matches TRBD1 (6 bases). The specimen sequenced was peripheral blood. The CDR3 DNA follows: TGTGCCAGCAGTGACAGGGGTTCGGGGGAGACCCAGTACTTC. Translation: CASSDRGSGETQYF.